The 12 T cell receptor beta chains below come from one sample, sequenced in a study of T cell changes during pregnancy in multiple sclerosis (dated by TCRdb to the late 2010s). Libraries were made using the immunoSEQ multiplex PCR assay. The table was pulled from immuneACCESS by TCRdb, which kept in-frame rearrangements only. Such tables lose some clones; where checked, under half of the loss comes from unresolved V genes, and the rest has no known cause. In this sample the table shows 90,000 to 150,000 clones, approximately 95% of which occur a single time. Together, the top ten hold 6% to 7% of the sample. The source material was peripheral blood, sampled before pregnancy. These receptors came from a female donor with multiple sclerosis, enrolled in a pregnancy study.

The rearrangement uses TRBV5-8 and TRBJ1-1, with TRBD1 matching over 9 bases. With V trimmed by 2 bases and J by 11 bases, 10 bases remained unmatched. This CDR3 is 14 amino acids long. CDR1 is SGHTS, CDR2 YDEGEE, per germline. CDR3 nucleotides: TGTGCCAGCAGCTTCAACAGACAGGGGGGAGATGCTTTCTTT. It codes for CASSFNRQGGDAFF. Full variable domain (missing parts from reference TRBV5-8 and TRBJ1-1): EAGVTQSPTHLIKTRGQQATLRCSPISGHTSVYWYQQALGLGLQFLLWYDEGEERNRGNFPPRFSGRQFPNYSSELNVNALELEDSALYLCASSFNRQGGDAFFGQGTRLTVV.

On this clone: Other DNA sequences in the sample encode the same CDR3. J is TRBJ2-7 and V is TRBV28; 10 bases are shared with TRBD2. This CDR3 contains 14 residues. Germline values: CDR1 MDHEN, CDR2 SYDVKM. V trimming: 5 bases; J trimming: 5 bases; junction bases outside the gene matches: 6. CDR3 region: CASSLGTSANEQYF. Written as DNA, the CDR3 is TGTGCCAGCAGTCTCGGGACTAGCGCCAACGAGCAGTACTTC. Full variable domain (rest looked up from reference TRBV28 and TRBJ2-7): DVKVTQSSRYLVKRTGEKVFLECVQDMDHENMFWYRQDPGLGLRLIYFSYDVKMKEKGDIPEGYSVSREKKERFSLILESASTNQTSMYLCASSLGTSANEQYFGPGTRLTVT.

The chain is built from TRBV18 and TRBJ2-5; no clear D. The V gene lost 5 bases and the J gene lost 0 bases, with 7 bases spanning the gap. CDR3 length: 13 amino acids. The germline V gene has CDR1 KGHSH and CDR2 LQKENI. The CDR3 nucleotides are TGTGCCAGCTCAATCGACTACCAAGAGACCCAGTACTTC. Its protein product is CASSIDYQETQYF.

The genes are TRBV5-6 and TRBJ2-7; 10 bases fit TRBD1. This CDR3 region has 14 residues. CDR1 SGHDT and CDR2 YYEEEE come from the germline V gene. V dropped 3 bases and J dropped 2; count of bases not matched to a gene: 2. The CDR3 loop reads CASSYGQGAYEQYF. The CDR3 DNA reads TGTGCCAGCAGCTATGGACAGGGGGCCTACGAGCAGTACTTC.

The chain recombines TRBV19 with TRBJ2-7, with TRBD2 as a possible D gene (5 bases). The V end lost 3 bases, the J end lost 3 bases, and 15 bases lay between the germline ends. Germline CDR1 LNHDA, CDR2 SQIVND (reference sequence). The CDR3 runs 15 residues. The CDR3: CASSIGGGSLYEQYF. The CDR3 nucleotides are TGTGCCAGTAGTATCGGAGGCGGGTCTCTCTACGAGCAGTACTTC.

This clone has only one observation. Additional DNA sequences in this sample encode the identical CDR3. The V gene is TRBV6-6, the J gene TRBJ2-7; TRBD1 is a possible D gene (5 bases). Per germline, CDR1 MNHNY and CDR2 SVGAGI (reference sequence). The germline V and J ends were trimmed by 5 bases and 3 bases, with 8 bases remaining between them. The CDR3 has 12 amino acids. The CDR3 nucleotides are TGTGCCAGCAGTAGTCAGGGCTACGAGCAGTACTTC. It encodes CASSSQGYEQYF.

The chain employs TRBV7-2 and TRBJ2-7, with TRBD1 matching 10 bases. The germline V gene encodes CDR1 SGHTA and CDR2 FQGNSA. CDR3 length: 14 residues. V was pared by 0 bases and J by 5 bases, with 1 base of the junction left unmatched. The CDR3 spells CASSLAGTGDEQYF. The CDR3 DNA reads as TGTGCCAGCAGCTTAGCCGGGACAGGGGACGAGCAGTACTTC.

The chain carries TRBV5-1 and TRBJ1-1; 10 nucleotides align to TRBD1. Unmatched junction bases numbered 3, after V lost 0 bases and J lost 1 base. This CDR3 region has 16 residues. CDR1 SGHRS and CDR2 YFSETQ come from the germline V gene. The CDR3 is CASSLDGQGENTEAFF. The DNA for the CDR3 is TGCGCCAGCAGCTTGGATGGACAGGGGGAGAACACTGAAGCTTTCTTT.

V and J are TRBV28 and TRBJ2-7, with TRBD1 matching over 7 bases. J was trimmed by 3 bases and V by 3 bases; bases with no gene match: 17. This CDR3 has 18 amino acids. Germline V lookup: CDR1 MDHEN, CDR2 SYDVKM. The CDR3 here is CASSFSATDRDWDYEQYF. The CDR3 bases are TGTGCCAGCAGTTTTTCCGCGACCGACAGGGATTGGGACTACGAGCAGTACTTC.

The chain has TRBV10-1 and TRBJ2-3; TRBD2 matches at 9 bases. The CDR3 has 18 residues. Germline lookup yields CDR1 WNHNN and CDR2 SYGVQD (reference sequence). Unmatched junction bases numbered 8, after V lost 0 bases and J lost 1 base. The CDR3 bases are TGCGCCAGCAGTGAGTCGATAGCGGGGGCCAAACGCACAGATACGCAGTATTTT. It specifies CASSESIAGAKRTDTQYF.

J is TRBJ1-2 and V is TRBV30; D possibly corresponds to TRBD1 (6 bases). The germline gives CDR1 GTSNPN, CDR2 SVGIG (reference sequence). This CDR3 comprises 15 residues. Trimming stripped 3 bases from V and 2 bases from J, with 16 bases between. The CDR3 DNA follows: TGTGCCTGGAGCCTAATGAACACAGGGAACTATGGCTACACCTTC. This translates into CAWSLMNTGNYGYTF.

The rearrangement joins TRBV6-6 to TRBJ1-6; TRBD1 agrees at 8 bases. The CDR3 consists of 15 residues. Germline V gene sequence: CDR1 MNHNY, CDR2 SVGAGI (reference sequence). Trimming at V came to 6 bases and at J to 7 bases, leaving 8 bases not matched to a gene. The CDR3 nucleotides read TGTGCCAGCAGATATAACAGGGGGAAGAATTCACCCCTCCACTTT. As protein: CASRYNRGKNSPLHF.